These 13 T cell receptor beta chains were sequenced from one sample in a study of blood T cell repertoires in COVID-19. Clones were sequenced by immunoSEQ multiplex PCR, and TCRdb holds only the in-frame ones, with some missing. The repertoire includes hundreds of thousands of clones, roughly nine tenths of them detected once, and approximately 2% sits in the top ten. The material sequenced was PBMCs or T cells enriched from blood (not recorded which). The receptor source for this set is a woman under 30 with acute COVID-19.

The chain is built from TRBV5-6 and TRBJ1-2; maybe TRBD1 (6 bases). CDR1 is SGHDT and CDR2 is YYEEEE in the germline V gene. CDR3 size: 14 residues. Between the trimmed V and J ends, which lost 4 bases and 3 bases, there was a span of 13 bases. This CDR3 reads CASSLSTGYYGYTF. CDR3 coding DNA: TGTGCCAGCAGCCTCTCGACAGGCTACTATGGCTACACCTTC.

This chain joins TRBV5-1 and TRBJ2-1, with D perhaps matching TRBD2 (5 bases). CDR1 SGHRS and CDR2 YFSETQ come from the germline V gene. The length of the CDR3 is 13 residues. V lost 4 bases to trimming and J lost 7 bases, with 12 bases between them. The CDR3 DNA sequence: TGCGCCAGCAGCGGAGGACTTTTGAATGAGCAGTTCTTC. This gives the protein CASSGGLLNEQFF.

V is TRBV19 and J is TRBJ1-4; a weak D match, TRBD1 (5 bases). The ends were cut back, 8 bases at V and 4 bases at J, with 11 bases in the middle. This CDR3 comprises 13 residues. Germline V CDR1 and CDR2: LNHDA, SQIVND (reference sequence). In nucleotides, the CDR3 is TGTGCCAGTGCGACAGCACTTAATGAAAAACTGTTTTTT. This encodes CASATALNEKLFF.

This chain links TRBV7-2 with TRBJ2-7; perhaps TRBD1 as D (5 bases). Germline values: CDR1 SGHTA, CDR2 FQGNSA. V was cut by 5 bases and J by 6 bases, with 11 bases left in between. The CDR3 spans 12 residues. CDR3: CASSRTGREQYF. CDR3 DNA sequence: TGTGCCAGCAGCAGAACAGGCCGCGAGCAGTACTTC.

The J gene is TRBJ2-7, the V gene TRBV27, with TRBD1 matching 7 bases. V shed 7 bases, J shed 7 bases, and the junction held 10 bases outside the gene matches. The germline V gene encodes CDR1 MNHEY and CDR2 SMNVEV (reference sequence). There are 13 residues in the CDR3. The CDR3, as DNA: TGTGCCAGCACCGGACAGGTATACGGGGAGCAGTACTTC. The encoded protein is CASTGQVYGEQYF.

The chain joins TRBV11-3 to TRBJ2-1, with 11 bases lining up with TRBD2. The germline gives CDR1 SGHNT, CDR2 YENEEA. Trimming took 5 bases from V and 4 from J; bases not matched to a gene: 4. The CDR3 spans 15 residues. In nucleotides, the CDR3 is TGTGCCAGCAGCCCGGGGACTAGCGGATACAATGAGCAGTTCTTC. It translates to CASSPGTSGYNEQFF. The full variable domain, rest sourced from reference TRBV11-3 and TRBJ2-1, is EAGVVQSPRYKIIEKKQPVAFWCNPISGHNTLYWYLQNLGQGPELLIRYENEEAVDDSQLPKDRFSAERLKGVDSTLKIQPAELGDSAVYLCASSPGTSGYNEQFFGPGTRLTVL.

CDR3 sequence (DNA): TGCGCCAGCAGACAGGTCGGGTCTGGAAACACCATATATTTT. The encoded protein is CASRQVGSGNTIYF. This chain uses TRBV10-2 with TRBJ1-3; perhaps TRBD1 as D (5 bases). The CDR3 length is 14 residues. Trimming stripped 6 bases from V and 1 base from J, with 10 bases between. The germline V gene encodes CDR1 WSHSY and CDR2 SAAADI.

This chain joins TRBV11-2 and TRBJ1-2, with D possibly being TRBD1 (5 bases). This CDR3 has 11 amino acids. Germline CDR1 reads SGHAT; CDR2 reads FQNNGV. Trimming shortened V by 6 bases and J by 8 bases, and 10 bases separated the two germline ends. The DNA for the CDR3 is TGTGCCAGCAGGGCGGGGCCAGGCTACACCTTC. Translated, it gives CASRAGPGYTF.

The chain uses TRBV4-3 and TRBJ2-3, with TRBD2 matching over 7 bases. Germline V CDR1 and CDR2: LGHNA, YSLEER. This CDR3 contains 17 residues. Unmatched junction bases numbered 11, after V lost 0 bases and J lost 5 bases. The CDR3 spells CASSQDMVWLAEDTQYF. In DNA form, the CDR3 reads TGCGCCAGCAGCCAAGATATGGTTTGGCTAGCGGAAGATACGCAGTATTTT.

The chain combines TRBV9 with TRBJ2-2; TRBD2 matches at 9 bases. This CDR3 is built from 17 residues. Germline V CDR1 and CDR2: SGDLS, YYNGEE. After removal of 0 bases from V and 4 bases from J, the junction contained 7 bases not matched to a gene. The DNA of the CDR3 is TGTGCCAGCAGCGTAGATTGGGCTAGCGGGGTCACCGGGGAGCTGTTTTTT. It encodes CASSVDWASGVTGELFF.

The CDR3 coding sequence is TGCGCCAGCAGCCAGAGACAGGGGGCAGGGGGCACTGAAGCTTTCTTT. This translates into CASSQRQGAGGTEAFF. V usage is TRBV5-1 and J usage is TRBJ1-1; 10 bases align to TRBD1. In germline, CDR1 is SGHRS, CDR2 YFSETQ. The CDR3 loop spans 16 amino acids. V trimming: 4 bases; J trimming: 4 bases; junction bases outside the gene matches: 10.

The CDR3 nucleotides read TGTGCCAGCAGCTTATCCGGCGGTAAAGAGACCCAGTACTTC. The encoded protein is CASSLSGGKETQYF. This chain uses TRBV7-9 with TRBJ2-5; D remains ambiguous. Trimming took off 2 bases at V and 3 bases at J, with 10 bases between the two ends. Germline V gene data show CDR1 as SEHNR and CDR2 as FQNEAQ (reference sequence). The CDR3 consists of 14 residues.

The chain recombines TRBV29-1 with TRBJ2-7; TRBD1 might be the D (5 bases). The CDR3 spans 11 residues. V was cut by 4 bases and J by 6 bases, with 10 bases left in between. Germline V gene data show CDR1 as SQVTM and CDR2 as ANQGSEA. For the CDR3, the DNA is TGCAGCGTTGCGAAGCAGGGCGAGCAGTACTTC. It specifies CSVAKQGEQYF.